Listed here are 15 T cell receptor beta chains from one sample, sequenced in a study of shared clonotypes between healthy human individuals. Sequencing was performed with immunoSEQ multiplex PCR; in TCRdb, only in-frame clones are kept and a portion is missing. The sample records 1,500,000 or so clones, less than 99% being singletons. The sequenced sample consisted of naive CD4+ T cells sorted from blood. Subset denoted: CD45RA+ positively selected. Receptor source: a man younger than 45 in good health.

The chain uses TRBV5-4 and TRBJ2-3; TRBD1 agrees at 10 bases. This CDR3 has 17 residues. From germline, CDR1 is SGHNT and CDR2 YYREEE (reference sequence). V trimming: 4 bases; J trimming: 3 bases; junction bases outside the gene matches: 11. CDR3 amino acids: CASSPRTGGIRTDTQYF. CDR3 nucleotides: TGTGCCAGCAGCCCGAGGACAGGGGGAATCCGAACAGATACGCAGTATTTT.

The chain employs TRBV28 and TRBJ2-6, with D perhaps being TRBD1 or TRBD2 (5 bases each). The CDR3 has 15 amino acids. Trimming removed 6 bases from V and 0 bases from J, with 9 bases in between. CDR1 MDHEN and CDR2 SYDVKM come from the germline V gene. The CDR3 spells CASRSGTSGANVLTF. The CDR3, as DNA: TGTGCCAGCAGGTCCGGGACCTCTGGGGCCAACGTCCTGACTTTC.

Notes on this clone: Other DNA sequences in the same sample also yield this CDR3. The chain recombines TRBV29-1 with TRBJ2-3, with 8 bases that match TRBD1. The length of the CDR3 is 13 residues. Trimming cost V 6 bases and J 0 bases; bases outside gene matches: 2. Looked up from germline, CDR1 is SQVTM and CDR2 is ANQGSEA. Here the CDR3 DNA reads TGCAGCGTAGGGACAGGTAGCACAGATACGCAGTATTTT. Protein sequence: CSVGTGSTDTQYF.

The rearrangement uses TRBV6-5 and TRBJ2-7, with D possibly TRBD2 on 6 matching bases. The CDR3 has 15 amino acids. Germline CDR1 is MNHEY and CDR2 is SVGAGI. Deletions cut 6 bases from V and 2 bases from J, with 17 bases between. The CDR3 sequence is CASRITGTRTYEQYF. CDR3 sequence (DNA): TGTGCCAGCAGGATTACCGGGACTCGTACCTACGAGCAGTACTTC.

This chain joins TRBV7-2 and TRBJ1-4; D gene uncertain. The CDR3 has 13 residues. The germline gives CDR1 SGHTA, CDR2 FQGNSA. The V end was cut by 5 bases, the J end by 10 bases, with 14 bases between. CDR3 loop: CASSPETAGKLFF. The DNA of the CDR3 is TGTGCCAGCAGCCCGGAGACTGCCGGAAAACTGTTTTTT.

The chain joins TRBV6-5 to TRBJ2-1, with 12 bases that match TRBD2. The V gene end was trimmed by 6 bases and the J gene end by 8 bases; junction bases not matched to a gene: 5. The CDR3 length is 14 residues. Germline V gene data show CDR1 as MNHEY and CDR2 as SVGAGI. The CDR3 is CASRRPSGRDEQFF. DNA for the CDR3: TGTGCCAGCAGGCGGCCTAGCGGGAGGGATGAGCAGTTCTTC.

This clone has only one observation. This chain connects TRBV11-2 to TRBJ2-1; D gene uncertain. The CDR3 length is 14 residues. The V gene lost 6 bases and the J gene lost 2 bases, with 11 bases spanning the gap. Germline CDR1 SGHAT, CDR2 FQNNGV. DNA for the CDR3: TGTGCCAGCAGAAGTGGTTATCCCTACAATGAGCAGTTCTTC. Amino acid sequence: CASRSGYPYNEQFF. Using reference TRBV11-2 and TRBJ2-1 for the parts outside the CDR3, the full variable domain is EAGVAQSPRYKIIEKRQSVAFWCNPISGHATLYWYQQILGQGPKLLIQFQNNGVVDDSQLPKDRFSAERLKGVDSTLKIQPAKLEDSAVYLCASRSGYPYNEQFFGPGTRLTVL.

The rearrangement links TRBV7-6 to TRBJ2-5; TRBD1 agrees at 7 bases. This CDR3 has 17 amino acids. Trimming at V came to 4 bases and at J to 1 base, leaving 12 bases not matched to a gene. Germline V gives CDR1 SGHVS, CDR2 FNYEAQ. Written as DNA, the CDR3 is TGTGCCAGCAGCTCGGGACAGTTGGTCTCAGTCCAAGAGACCCAGTACTTC. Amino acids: CASSSGQLVSVQETQYF.

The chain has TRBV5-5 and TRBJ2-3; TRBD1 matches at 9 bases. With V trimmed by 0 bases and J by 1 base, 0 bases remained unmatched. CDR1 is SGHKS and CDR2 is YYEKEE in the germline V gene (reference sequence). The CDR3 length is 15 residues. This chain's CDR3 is CASSLDRGRTDTQYF. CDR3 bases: TGTGCCAGCAGCTTGGACAGGGGGCGCACAGATACGCAGTATTTT. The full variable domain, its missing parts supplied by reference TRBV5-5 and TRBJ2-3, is DAGVTQSPTHLIKTRGQQVTLRCSPISGHKSVSWYQQVLGQGPQFIFQYYEKEERGRGNFPDRFSARQFPNYSSELNVNALLLGDSALYLCASSLDRGRTDTQYFGPGTRLTVL.

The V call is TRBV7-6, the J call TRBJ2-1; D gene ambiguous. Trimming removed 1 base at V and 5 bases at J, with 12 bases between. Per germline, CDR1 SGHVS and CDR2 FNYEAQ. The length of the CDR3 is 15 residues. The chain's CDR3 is CASSLVGGTNNEQFF. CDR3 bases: TGTGCCAGCAGCTTAGTGGGCGGAACCAACAATGAGCAGTTCTTC.

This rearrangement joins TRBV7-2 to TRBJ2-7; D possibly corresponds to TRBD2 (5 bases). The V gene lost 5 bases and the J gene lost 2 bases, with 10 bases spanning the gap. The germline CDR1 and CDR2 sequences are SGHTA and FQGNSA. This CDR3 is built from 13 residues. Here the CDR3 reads CASSPMGAYEQYF. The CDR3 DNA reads TGTGCCAGCAGCCCTATGGGAGCCTACGAGCAGTACTTC.

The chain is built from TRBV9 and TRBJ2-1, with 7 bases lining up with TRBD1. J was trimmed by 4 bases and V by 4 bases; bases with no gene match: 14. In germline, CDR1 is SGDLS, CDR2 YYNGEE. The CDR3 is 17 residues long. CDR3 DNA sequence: TGTGCCAGCAGCCCCCGTCGGGGACAGTTACTTTACAATGAGCAGTTCTTC. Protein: CASSPRRGQLLYNEQFF.

CDR3 in amino acids: CAWSVSSDTQYF. CDR3 coding DNA: TGTGCCTGGAGTGTCTCGTCAGATACGCAGTATTTT. V gene TRBV30 combines with J gene TRBJ2-3, with no clear D. The CDR3 spans 12 residues. Germline CDR1 reads GTSNPN; CDR2 reads SVGIG (reference sequence). V was shortened by 0 bases and J by 4 bases, with 5 bases between the two germline ends.

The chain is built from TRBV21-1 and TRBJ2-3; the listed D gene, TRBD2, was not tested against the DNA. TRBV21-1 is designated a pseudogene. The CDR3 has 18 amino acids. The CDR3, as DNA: TGTGCCAGCAGCAAAAAAGGGGGTCTAGCGGGAGTAATAGATACGCAGTATTTT. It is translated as CASSKKGGLAGVIDTQYF.

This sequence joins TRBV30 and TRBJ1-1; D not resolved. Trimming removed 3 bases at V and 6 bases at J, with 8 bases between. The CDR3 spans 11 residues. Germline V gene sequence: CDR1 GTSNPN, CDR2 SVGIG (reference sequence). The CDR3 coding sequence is TGTGCCTGGAGGAGGCGTCCTGAAGCTTTCTTT. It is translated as CAWRRRPEAFF.